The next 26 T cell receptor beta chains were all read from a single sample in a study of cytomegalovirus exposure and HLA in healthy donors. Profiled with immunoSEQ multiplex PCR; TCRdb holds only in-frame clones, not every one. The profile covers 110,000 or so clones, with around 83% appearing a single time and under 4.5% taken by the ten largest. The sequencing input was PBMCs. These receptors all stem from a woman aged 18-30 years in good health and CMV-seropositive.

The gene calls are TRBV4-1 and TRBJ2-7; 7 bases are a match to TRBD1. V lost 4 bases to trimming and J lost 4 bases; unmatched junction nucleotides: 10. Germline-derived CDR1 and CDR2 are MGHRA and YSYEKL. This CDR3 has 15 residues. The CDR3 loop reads CASSLSFDRAYEQYF. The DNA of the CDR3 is TGCGCCAGCAGCCTGAGCTTTGACAGGGCGTACGAGCAGTACTTC.

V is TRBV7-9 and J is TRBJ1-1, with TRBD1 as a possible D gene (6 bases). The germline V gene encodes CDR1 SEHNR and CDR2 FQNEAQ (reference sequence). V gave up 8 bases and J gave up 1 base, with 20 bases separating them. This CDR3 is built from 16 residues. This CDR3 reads CASSGAPDTGNTEAFF. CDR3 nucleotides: TGTGCCAGCTCAGGGGCCCCGGACACAGGGAACACTGAAGCTTTCTTT.

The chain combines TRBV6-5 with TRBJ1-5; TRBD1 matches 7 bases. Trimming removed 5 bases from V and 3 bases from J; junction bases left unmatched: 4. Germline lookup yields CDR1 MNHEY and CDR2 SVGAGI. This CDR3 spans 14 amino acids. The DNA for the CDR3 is TGTGCCAGCAGTACGGGACAGTCCAATCAGCCCCAGCATTTT. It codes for CASSTGQSNQPQHF.

Written as DNA, the CDR3 is TGTGCCAGCAGCTTAGGACAGGTTGGCCCAGATACGCAGTATTTT. Its translation: CASSLGQVGPDTQYF. The chain carries TRBV11-2 and TRBJ2-3, with D perhaps TRBD1 (6 bases). Germline V lookup: CDR1 SGHAT, CDR2 FQNNGV. V was cut by 1 base and J by 4 bases, with 12 bases left in between. The CDR3 length is 15 residues.

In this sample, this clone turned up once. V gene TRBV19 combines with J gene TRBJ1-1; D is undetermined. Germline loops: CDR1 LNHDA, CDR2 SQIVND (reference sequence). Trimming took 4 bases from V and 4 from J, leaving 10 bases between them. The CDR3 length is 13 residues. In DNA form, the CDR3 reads TGTGCCAGTAGTACGGGGTCCTTCACTGAAGCTTTCTTT. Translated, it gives CASSTGSFTEAFF.

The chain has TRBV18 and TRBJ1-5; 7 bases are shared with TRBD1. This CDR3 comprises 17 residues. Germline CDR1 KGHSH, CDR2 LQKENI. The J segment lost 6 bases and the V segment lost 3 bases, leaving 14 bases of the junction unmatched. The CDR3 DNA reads TGTGCCAGCTCACCCATCCCCGGACAGGAGGGGATTCAGCCCCAGCATTTT. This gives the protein CASSPIPGQEGIQPQHF.

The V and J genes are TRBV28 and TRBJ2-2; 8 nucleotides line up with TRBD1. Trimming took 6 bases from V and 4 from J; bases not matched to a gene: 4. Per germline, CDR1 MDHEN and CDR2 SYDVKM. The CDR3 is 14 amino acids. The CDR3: CASRTGVSTGELFF. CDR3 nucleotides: TGTGCCAGCAGGACAGGGGTTTCCACCGGGGAGCTGTTTTTT.

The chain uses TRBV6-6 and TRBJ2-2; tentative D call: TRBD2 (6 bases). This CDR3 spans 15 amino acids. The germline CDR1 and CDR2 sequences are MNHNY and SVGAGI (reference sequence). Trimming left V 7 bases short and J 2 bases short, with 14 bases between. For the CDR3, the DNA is TGTGCCAGCAACCCCTGGAGGGCCAACACCGGGGAGCTGTTTTTT. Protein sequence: CASNPWRANTGELFF.

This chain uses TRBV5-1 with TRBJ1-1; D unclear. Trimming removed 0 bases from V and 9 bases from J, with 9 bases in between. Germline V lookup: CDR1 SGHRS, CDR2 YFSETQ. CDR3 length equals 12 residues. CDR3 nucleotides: TGCGCCAGCAGCTTGGGTACGGGGAAAGCTTTCTTT. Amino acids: CASSLGTGKAFF.

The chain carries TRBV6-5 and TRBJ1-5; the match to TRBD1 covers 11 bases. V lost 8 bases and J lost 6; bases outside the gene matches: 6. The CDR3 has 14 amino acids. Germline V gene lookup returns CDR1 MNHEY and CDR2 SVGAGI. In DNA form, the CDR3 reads TGTGCCAGCCGAGGACAGGGGGCATTTCAGCCCCAGCATTTT. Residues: CASRGQGAFQPQHF.

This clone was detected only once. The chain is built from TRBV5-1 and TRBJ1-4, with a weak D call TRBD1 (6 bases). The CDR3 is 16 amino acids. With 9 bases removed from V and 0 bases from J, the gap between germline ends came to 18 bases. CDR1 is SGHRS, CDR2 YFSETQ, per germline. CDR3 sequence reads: CANLTDSSATNEKLFF. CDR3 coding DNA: TGCGCCAACCTAACGGACAGCTCTGCAACTAATGAAAAACTGTTTTTT.

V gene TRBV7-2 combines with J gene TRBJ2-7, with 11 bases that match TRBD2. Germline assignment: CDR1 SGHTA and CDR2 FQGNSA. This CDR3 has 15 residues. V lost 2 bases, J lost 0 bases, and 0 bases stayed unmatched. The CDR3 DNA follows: TGTGCCAGCAGCTTAACTAGCGGGGGCTCCTACGAGCAGTACTTC. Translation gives CASSLTSGGSYEQYF.

CDR3 sequence reads: CAISEGLAGNEQYF. The CDR3 DNA follows: TGTGCCATCAGTGAGGGACTAGCGGGAAACGAGCAGTACTTC. This chain links TRBV10-3 with TRBJ2-7; 12 bases map to TRBD2. The V gene's germline CDR1 is ENHRY and CDR2 SYGVKD. Germline trimming cut 2 bases from V and 5 bases from J; bases unmatched to any gene: 1. CDR3 length: 14 amino acids.

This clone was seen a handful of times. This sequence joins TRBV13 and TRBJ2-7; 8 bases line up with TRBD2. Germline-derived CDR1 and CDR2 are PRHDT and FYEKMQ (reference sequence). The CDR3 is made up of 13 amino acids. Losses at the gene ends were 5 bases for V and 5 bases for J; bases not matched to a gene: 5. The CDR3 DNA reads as TGTGCCAGCAGCCCCCCGGGGGGGGACGAGCAGTACTTC. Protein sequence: CASSPPGGDEQYF.

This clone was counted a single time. The CDR3 DNA sequence: TGTGCCATCAGTGAGTCGAAGTACAACAATGAGCAGTTCTTC. Encoded protein: CAISESKYNNEQFF. The chain uses TRBV10-3 and TRBJ2-1; D not certain. Trimming took off 0 bases at V and 5 bases at J, with 8 bases between the two ends. The CDR3 runs 14 residues. Per germline, CDR1 ENHRY and CDR2 SYGVKD.

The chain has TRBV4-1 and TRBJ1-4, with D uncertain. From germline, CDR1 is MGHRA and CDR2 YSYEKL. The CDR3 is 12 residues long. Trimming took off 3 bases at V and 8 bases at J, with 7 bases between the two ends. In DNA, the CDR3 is TGCGCCAGCAGCCATTCGGGGGAAAAACTGTTTTTT. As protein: CASSHSGEKLFF.

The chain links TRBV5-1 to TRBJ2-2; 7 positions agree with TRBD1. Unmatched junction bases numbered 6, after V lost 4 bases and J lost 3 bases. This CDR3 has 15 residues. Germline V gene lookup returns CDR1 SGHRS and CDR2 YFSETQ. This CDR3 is CASSLDRAYTGELFF. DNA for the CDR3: TGCGCCAGCAGCCTAGACAGGGCTTACACCGGGGAGCTGTTTTTT.

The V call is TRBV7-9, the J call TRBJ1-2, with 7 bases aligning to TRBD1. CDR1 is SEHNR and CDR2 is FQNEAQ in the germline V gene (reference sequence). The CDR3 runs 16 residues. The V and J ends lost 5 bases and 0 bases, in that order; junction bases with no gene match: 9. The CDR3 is CASSPGTAFTNYGYTF. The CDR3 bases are TGTGCCAGCAGCCCCGGGACAGCCTTTACTAACTATGGCTACACCTTC.

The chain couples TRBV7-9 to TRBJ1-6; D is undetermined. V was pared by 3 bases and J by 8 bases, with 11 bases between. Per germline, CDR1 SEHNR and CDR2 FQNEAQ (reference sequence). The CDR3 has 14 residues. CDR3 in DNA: TGTGCCAGCAGCTTCATGAGGGAGTATTCACCCCTCCACTTT. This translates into CASSFMREYSPLHF.

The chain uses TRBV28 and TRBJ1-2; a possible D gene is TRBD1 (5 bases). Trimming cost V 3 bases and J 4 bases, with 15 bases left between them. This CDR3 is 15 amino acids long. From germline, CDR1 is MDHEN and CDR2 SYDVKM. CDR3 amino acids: CASSLYGALSYGYTF. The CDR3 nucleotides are TGTGCCAGCAGTTTGTATGGGGCCCTCTCCTATGGCTACACCTTC.

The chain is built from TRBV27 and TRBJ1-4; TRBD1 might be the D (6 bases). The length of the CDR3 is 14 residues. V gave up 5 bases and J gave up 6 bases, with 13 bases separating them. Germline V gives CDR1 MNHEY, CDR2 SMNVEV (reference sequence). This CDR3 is CASSRRGMDEKLFF. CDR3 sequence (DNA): TGTGCCAGCAGTCGCAGGGGTATGGATGAAAAACTGTTTTTT. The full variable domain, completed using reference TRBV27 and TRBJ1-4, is EAQVTQNPRYLITVTGKKLTVTCSQNMNHEYMSWYRQDPGLGLRQIYYSMNVEVTDKGDVPEGYKVSRKEKRNFPLILESPSPNQTSLYFCASSRRGMDEKLFFGSGTQLSVL.

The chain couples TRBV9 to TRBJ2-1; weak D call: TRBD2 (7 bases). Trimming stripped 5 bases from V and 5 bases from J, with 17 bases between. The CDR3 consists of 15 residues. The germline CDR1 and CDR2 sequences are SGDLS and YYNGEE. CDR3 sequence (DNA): TGTGCCAGCAGTCAAGGGGGGGTCCCCCACAATGAGCAGTTCTTC. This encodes CASSQGGVPHNEQFF.

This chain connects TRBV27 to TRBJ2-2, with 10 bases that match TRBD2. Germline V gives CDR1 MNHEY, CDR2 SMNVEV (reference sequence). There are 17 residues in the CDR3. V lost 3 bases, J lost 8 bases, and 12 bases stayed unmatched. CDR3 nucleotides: TGTGCCAGCAGTTTCCCGGGTAGCGGGAGGAACCGGGGGGAGCTGTTTTTT. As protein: CASSFPGSGRNRGELFF.

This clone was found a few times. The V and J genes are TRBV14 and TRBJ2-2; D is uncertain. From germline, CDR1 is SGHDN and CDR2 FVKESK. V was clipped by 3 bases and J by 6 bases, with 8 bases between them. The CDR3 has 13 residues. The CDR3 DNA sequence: TGTGCCAGCAGCCAGCGTGTGCCCGGGGAGCTGTTTTTT. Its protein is CASSQRVPGELFF.

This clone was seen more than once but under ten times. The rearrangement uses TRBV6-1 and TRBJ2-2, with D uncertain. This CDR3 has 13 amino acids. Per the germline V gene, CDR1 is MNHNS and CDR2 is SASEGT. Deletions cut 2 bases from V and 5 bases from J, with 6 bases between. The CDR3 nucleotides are TGTGCCAGCAGTGAACAGGTTACCGGGGAGCTGTTTTTT. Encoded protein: CASSEQVTGELFF.

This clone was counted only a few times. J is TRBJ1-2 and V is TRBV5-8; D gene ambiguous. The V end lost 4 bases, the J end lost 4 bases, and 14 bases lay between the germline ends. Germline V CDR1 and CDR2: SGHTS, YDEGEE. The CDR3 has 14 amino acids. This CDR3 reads CASSQRASSYGYTF. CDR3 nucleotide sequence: TGTGCCAGCAGCCAAAGAGCGTCTTCCTATGGCTACACCTTC.